Below are 21 T cell receptor beta chains sequenced from a single sample in a study of breast tumors, draining lymph nodes, adjacent tissues (dated by TCRdb to 2015 to 2016). The protocol used for the library was multiplex PCR. The data were produced on an Illumina HiSeq 2000. TCRdb's own reprocessing of the public reads used fastp at Q25 and MiXCR and kept productive beta chains. Rows are combined by CDR3 protein, so each entry shows the most common genes and DNA. The sample table records about 22,000 distinct CDR3 sequences; under 75% of these occur just once. The top ten constitute over 15% of the sample. The specimen sequenced was tumor-adjacent breast tissue. The receptors derive from a female donor with breast cancer. Some clones in this sample may be carry-over from other donors' samples.

This clonotype was recorded many times. One junction end does not reproduce the germline sequence, and a read error may be involved. The chain recombines TRBV29-1 with TRBJ2-1, with 13 positions matching TRBD2. Germline CDR1 is SQVTM and CDR2 is ANQGSEA. This CDR3 is built from 11 residues. The CDR3 here is CSVETSGRADF. The CDR3 DNA reads as TGCAGCGTTGAAACTAGCGGGAGGGCGGACTTC.

This clonotype was seen many times. This sequence joins TRBV13 and TRBJ2-5; D not certain. CDR1 and CDR2 (germline): PRHDT, FYEKMQ (reference sequence). Trimming removed 2 bases at V and 4 bases at J, with 5 bases between. The CDR3 sequence is 12 residues long. CDR3 in DNA: TGTGCCAGCAGCTTAAACAGAGAGACCCAGTACTTC. This gives the protein CASSLNRETQYF.

In its sample, this clonotype was seen a few times. This rearrangement joins TRBV29-1 to TRBJ1-2; no definite D call. The CDR3 has 14 residues. Germline V gene sequence: CDR1 SQVTM, CDR2 ANQGSEA. V lost 7 bases, J lost 7 bases, and 22 bases lay in between. The CDR3 is CSALREQSMGGYTF. Written as DNA, the CDR3 is TGCAGCGCGCTCCGGGAACAATCTATGGGTGGCTACACCTTC.

This chain uses TRBV7-3 with TRBJ1-2, with 9 bases aligning to TRBD1. V gave up 2 bases and J gave up 6 bases; unmatched junction bases: 7. CDR3 length: 15 residues. Germline values: CDR1 SGHTA, CDR2 FQGTGA. CDR3 protein: CASSLVGQGWDGYTF. Here the CDR3 DNA reads TGTGCCAGCAGCTTAGTGGGACAGGGATGGGATGGCTACACCTTC.

This clonotype was counted many times. The chain joins TRBV15 to TRBJ2-2, with 10 nucleotides matching TRBD2. The V and J ends lost 6 bases and 7 bases, in that order; junction bases with no gene match: 8. Germline loops: CDR1 LNHNV, CDR2 YYDKDF (reference sequence). The CDR3 has 15 residues. CDR3 nucleotides: TGTGCCACCAGAGAAGCGGGGGGGCTTATCGGGGAGCTGTTTTTT. Protein product: CATREAGGLIGELFF.

The CDR3 loop reads CASRMAGDQPVVPLHF. In DNA form, the CDR3 reads TGTGCCAGCAGAATGGCAGGGGATCAGCCCGTTGTCCCCCTCCACTTT. The chain recombines TRBV7-2 with TRBJ1-6, with D possibly TRBD1 on 6 matching bases. V lost 6 bases to trimming and J lost 13 bases, with 25 bases between them. The CDR3 is 16 amino acids. The germline V gene encodes CDR1 SGHTA and CDR2 FQGNSA.

This clonotype was found once. J is TRBJ2-3 and V is TRBV5-1, with a weak D call TRBD1 (6 bases). Germline CDR1 reads SGHRS; CDR2 reads YFSETQ. The CDR3 spans 14 residues. The V end lost 7 bases, the J end lost 0 bases, and 12 bases lay between the germline ends. The DNA of the CDR3 is TGCGCCAGCTTCTCAGGGGTTAGCACAGATACGCAGTATTTT. Translation: CASFSGVSTDTQYF.

V gene TRBV2 combines with J gene TRBJ1-4, with unresolved D. Germline CDR1 reads SNHLY; CDR2 reads FYNNEI. This CDR3 is 14 amino acids long. The germline V and J ends were trimmed by 3 bases and 6 bases, with 11 bases remaining between them. The CDR3 region is CASSDPWEDEKLFF. The DNA for the CDR3 is TGTGCCAGCAGTGATCCCTGGGAGGATGAAAAACTGTTTTTT.

V is TRBV19 and J is TRBJ1-4, with 7 bases aligning to TRBD1. J was trimmed by 1 base and V by 4 bases; bases with no gene match: 12. Germline values: CDR1 LNHDA, CDR2 SQIVND (reference sequence). This CDR3 has 18 amino acids. CDR3 nucleotides: TGTGCCAGTAGTACCTTCGGACGGACAGGTAGAACTAATGAAAAACTGTTTTTT. The encoded protein is CASSTFGRTGRTNEKLFF.

The chain employs TRBV10-3 and TRBJ2-5, with 7 bases matching TRBD2. Germline CDR1 reads ENHRY; CDR2 reads SYGVKD. The CDR3 covers 14 residues. The ends lost 5 bases at V and 5 bases at J; junction bases unmatched: 8. CDR3 loop: CAISRGEGWETQYF. The CDR3 DNA sequence: TGTGCCATCAGTCGCGGGGAGGGGTGGGAGACCCAGTACTTC.

J is TRBJ1-6 and V is TRBV24-1, with D possibly TRBD1 on 5 matching bases. From germline, CDR1 is KGHDR and CDR2 SFDVKD. This CDR3 is 12 amino acids long. V was trimmed by 7 bases and J by 10 bases, leaving 10 bases between them. CDR3: CATSMGDSPLHF. In DNA, the CDR3 is TGTGCCACCAGCATGGGGGACTCACCCCTCCACTTT.

This rearrangement joins TRBV24-1 to TRBJ2-3; 10 positions match TRBD1. The CDR3 totals 14 residues. The germline CDR1 and CDR2 sequences are KGHDR and SFDVKD. Losses at the gene ends were 12 bases for V and 5 bases for J; bases not matched to a gene: 10. The CDR3 region is CAAAGTGAKDTQYF. The CDR3 DNA follows: TGTGCCGCCGCAGGGACAGGGGCAAAAGATACGCAGTATTTT.

The rearrangement links TRBV19 to TRBJ2-7, with 7 positions matching TRBD2. The CDR3 extends over 15 amino acids. The trim removed 4 bases at V and 0 bases at J, leaving 6 bases unmatched. Germline lookup yields CDR1 LNHDA and CDR2 SQIVND (reference sequence). This CDR3 reads CASSTPSGRSYEQYF. CDR3 coding DNA: TGTGCCAGTAGTACCCCTAGCGGTCGCTCCTACGAGCAGTACTTC.

The chain joins TRBV7-9 to TRBJ1-2; no reliable D call. V was pared by 1 base and J by 8 bases, with 14 bases between. This CDR3 has 14 amino acids. Germline V lookup: CDR1 SEHNR, CDR2 FQNEAQ (reference sequence). This chain's CDR3 is CASSLGGESRGYTF. CDR3 DNA: TGTGCCAGCAGCTTAGGCGGGGAATCTCGAGGCTACACCTTC. The whole variable domain, filled in from reference TRBV7-9 and TRBJ1-2, reads DTGVSQNPRHKITKRGQNVTFRCDPISEHNRLYWYRQTLGQGPEFLTYFQNEAQLEKSRLLSDRFSAERPKGSFSTLEIQRTEQGDSAMYLCASSLGGESRGYTFGSGTRLTVV.

The chain is built from TRBV7-2 and TRBJ2-1, with 9 nucleotides matching TRBD2. CDR3 length equals 18 residues. With 5 bases clipped from V and 6 bases from J, the junction kept 17 bases outside the gene matches. Germline V gene sequence: CDR1 SGHTA, CDR2 FQGNSA. This CDR3 is CASSPQIFSGGRGNEQFF. CDR3 DNA sequence: TGTGCCAGCAGCCCCCAGATTTTTAGCGGGGGACGGGGCAATGAGCAGTTCTTC.

This clonotype rates as medium-sized. This sequence joins TRBV5-6 and TRBJ1-2, with D tentatively TRBD1 (6 bases). Germline CDR1 reads SGHDT; CDR2 reads YYEEEE. The CDR3 length is 16 residues. Trimming removed 0 bases at V and 4 bases at J, with 16 bases between. CDR3 residues: CASSLALAGASYGYTF. CDR3 sequence (DNA): TGTGCCAGCAGCTTGGCCCTCGCAGGGGCGAGCTATGGCTACACCTTC.

This clonotype has just one count. This chain uses TRBV15 with TRBJ1-2; D is unclear. V was trimmed by 0 bases and J by 5 bases, leaving 10 bases between them. Germline V gene sequence: CDR1 LNHNV, CDR2 YYDKDF (reference sequence). This CDR3 comprises 14 residues. The CDR3 DNA reads TGTGCCACCAGCAGAGATGAAGCTATTTATGGCTACACCTTC. This encodes CATSRDEAIYGYTF.

This chain links TRBV19 with TRBJ2-1; a possible D gene is TRBD2 (5 bases). Germline loops: CDR1 LNHDA, CDR2 SQIVND (reference sequence). The CDR3 totals 13 residues. V lost 6 bases and J lost 4, with 10 bases in between. In nucleotides, the CDR3 is TGTGCCAGTAGCTCCGGGGTATACAATGAGCAGTTCTTC. Translation: CASSSGVYNEQFF.

The chain carries TRBV7-9 and TRBJ1-5; D unclear. CDR3 length: 14 amino acids. The ends were cut back, 1 base at V and 1 base at J, with 5 bases in the middle. Germline loops: CDR1 SEHNR, CDR2 FQNEAQ (reference sequence). DNA of the CDR3: TGTGCCAGCAGCTTAGAGGACAGCAATCAGCCCCAGCATTTT. Its protein product is CASSLEDSNQPQHF. The variable domain in full, completed from reference TRBV7-9 and TRBJ1-5, reads DTGVSQNPRHKITKRGQNVTFRCDPISEHNRLYWYRQTLGQGPEFLTYFQNEAQLEKSRLLSDRFSAERPKGSFSTLEIQRTEQGDSAMYLCASSLEDSNQPQHFGDGTRLSIL.

This clonotype is categorized as medium-sized. The chain couples TRBV19 to TRBJ2-1, with D hard to call. This CDR3 has 15 residues. Germline CDR1 LNHDA, CDR2 SQIVND (reference sequence). Trimming stripped 6 bases from V and 4 bases from J, with 16 bases between. CDR3 coding DNA: TGTGCCAGTAGCTCCTCTAGTGAGAAGTACAATGAGCAGTTCTTC. This sequence encodes CASSSSSEKYNEQFF.

Turning to this clonotype: A much larger clone lies a single base off, so this may be a read error. The chain has TRBV5-6 and TRBJ2-3, with D unclear. The CDR3 is 15 residues long. Germline values: CDR1 SGHDT, CDR2 YYEEEE. V gave up 0 bases and J gave up 3 bases, with 11 bases separating them. The CDR3, as DNA: TGTGCCAGCAGCTTGGGGGGTTCTCCGACAGATACGCAGTATTTT. Amino acid sequence: CASSLGGSPTDTQYF.